The text below deals with one TCR beta chain. The specificity of this receptor is unknown. No qualities accompany the bases; no much larger clone lies one base away. This sample is part of a study of Ad26.COV2.S vaccination and SARS-CoV-2 variants (dated by TCRdb to about 2021). Context from the whole study: Vaccine-arm donors came from COV1001, a multicentre, randomized, double-blind, placebo-controlled phase I-IIa trial of Ad26.COV2.S in healthy adults. Ad26.COV2.S was administered intramuscularly at a dose of 5x10^10 or 1x10^11 viral particles, either as one shot or as two shots given 56 days apart. Sequencing of the TCRbeta repertoire served to evaluate the specificity and breadth of SARS-CoV-2-reactive T cell receptors following Ad26.COV2.S vaccination. A total of approximately 30 samples were included in the TCR-sequenced set, comprising roughly 20 Ad26.COV2.S vaccine recipients, 5 placebo recipients and 8 SARS-CoV-2 convalescent individuals. Trial participants were randomized into five groups of five, in which low-dose or high-dose Ad26.COV2.S was given once or twice, or placebo was given on both occasions. Throughout the experiments and outcome assessment, investigators stayed blinded to trial group allocation. Findings and caveats that apply to the study as a whole: Spike-specific TCR breadth was higher in Ad26.COV2.S recipients than in placebo recipients (P = 0.0014). According to the authors, total T cell responses may have been underestimated by the TCR breadth and depth analyses. Substantial breadth of spike-specific CD8+ and CD4+ T cell responses was reported after vaccination. The study was not powered for comparison of responses between vaccine doses or regimens. Vaccine and placebo recipients had comparable non-spike TCR breadth, which fits with the vaccine containing only spike.

The treatment or condition label, as the study defines it: around 19 received Ad26.COV2.S at low or high dose, single or two shots; 5 received placebo; per-sample allocation not given. Repertoires of vaccine and placebo recipients were sequenced from samples collected on day 63 after the first injection. Cohort 1b enrolled fewer than 30 adults aged 18-55 years at a single site in Boston, USA, between 29 July and 7 August 2020. Ad26.COV2.S consisted of a replication-incompetent adenovirus type 26 vector by which a prefusion-stabilized SARS-CoV-2 spike protein from the original Wuhan strain was expressed. The immunoSEQ Assay was used to sequence TCRbeta CDR3 regions. After extraction, genomic DNA underwent amplification by bias-controlled multiplex PCR, followed by high-throughput sequencing. On the authors' methods: To quantify the absolute abundance of every unique TCRbeta CDR3 region, sequences were collapsed and filtered. T cell fraction was estimated by normalizing TCRbeta template counts to usable DNA, which was measured by amplifying reference genes present in all nucleated cells. Repertoire TCRs were annotated as SARS-CoV-2-specific when V gene, CDR3 amino acid sequence and J gene were exactly matched to a known reactive TCR set. The reference SARS-CoV-2 TCR set came from MIRA and was filtered for enrichment in COVID-19-positive ImmuneCODE repertoires, removing public or cross-reactive TCRs. Using the MIRA antigens, annotated TCRs were further analysed by specific ORF or by position within an ORF. Breadth was defined as annotated unique rearrangements over total unique productive rearrangements; depth was the summed frequency of those rearrangements. Two-sided Wilcoxon rank-sum tests were applied when comparing TCR breadth between groups. Imported from immuneACCESS, the table was reduced by TCRdb to in-frame sequences with V and J called. These copies leave out some clones; in studies compared against another copy, an unresolved V gene accounts for under half, and the cause of the remainder is not known. D and trimming were read from the DNA, whereas the V and J calls and clone size are those reported in that table. Recorded for this sample are about 370,000 clones; 75% to 90% of them occurred a single time. The ten largest clonotypes hold around 1.8% of the sample.

Sequences were derived from peripheral blood, sampled in a trial of Ad26.COV2.S vaccine versus placebo. This receptor was taken from a person aged 18-60 years who received the Ad26.COV2.S COVID-19 vaccine or a placebo.

The CDR3 region: CASGSTSYNEQFF. The DNA sequence is as follows: TGTGCCAGTGGCAGTACCTCCTACAATGAGCAGTTCTTC. The chain employs TRBV6-5 and TRBJ2-1; no confident D gene assignment can be made. The V and J ends are trimmed by 9 bases and 0 bases, leaving 9 bases between them. The CDR3 sequence holds 13 residues, the cysteine and phenylalanine included. Just CDR3 DNA is preserved here, 39 bases in frame from base 1. Based on the germline V gene, the CDR1 and CDR2 sequences are MNHEY and SVGAGI.